This TCR beta chain is drawn from a study of cytotoxic CD8 clonotypes in ibrutinib-treated CLL. Study in general: Productive templates averaged approximately 260,000 per sample, and productive rearrangements around 97,000. The study's findings and limits: Baseline-level clonality went beyond age-matched healthy donors and moved in step with circulating CD8+ T-cell counts. At progression, clonality fell back toward baseline after rising at ibrutinib response.

Trimming removed 0 bases from V and 5 bases from J; junction bases left unmatched: 9. This CDR3 contains 16 residues. CDR1 is SGDLS and CDR2 is YYNGEE in the germline V gene. T cells were sequenced at a targeted depth of 1 in 200,000 to 1 in 1 million. The protocol was immunoSEQ multiplex PCR, while the TCRdb copy is restricted to in-frame clones and leaves out a portion. The top ten clones hold 7% of a sample with roughly 40,000 clones, approximately 67% of them seen once. About this clone itself: The antigen is undetermined.

The genes are TRBV9 and TRBJ2-3, with 7 bases matching TRBD2. The sequenced sample was PBMCs, obtained at disease progression, from a patient treated with ibrutinib. The sequence came from a human donor with chronic lymphocytic leukemia. The CDR3 sequence is CASSVAFSGNLDTQYF. The DNA for the CDR3 is TGTGCCAGCAGCGTAGCGTTCAGCGGGAACTTAGATACGCAGTATTTT.